The 16 T cell receptor beta chains in this list originate from one sample, sequenced in a study of a mutant IDH1 vaccine in newly diagnosed glioma. Assay used: immunoSEQ multiplex PCR; TCRdb lists only in-frame clones, some missing. This sample has around 40,000 clones, with over 75% found just once. Time point described: week 35, safety follow-up. Topical imiquimod accompanied each vaccine dose, which consisted of 300 ug of mutant IDH1 20-mer peptide. No antigen has been identified for these receptors. This specimen was PBMCs, taken from a glioma patient whose treatment included an IDH1 peptide vaccine. These receptors were obtained from a man aged 35-49 years with glioma.

The chain recombines TRBV4-1 with TRBJ2-7, with TRBD1 matching over 7 bases. The CDR3 is 16 amino acids. The V and J ends lost 4 bases and 4 bases, in that order; junction bases with no gene match: 13. Germline V gene data show CDR1 as MGHRA and CDR2 as YSYEKL. CDR3 in amino acids: CASSLRSGTALYEQYF. Here the CDR3 DNA reads TGCGCCAGCAGCCTGCGATCCGGGACAGCCCTTTACGAGCAGTACTTC.

This clone was observed a handful of times. The V and J genes are TRBV7-9 and TRBJ1-1; D perhaps matches TRBD1 (5 bases). The V and J ends lost 1 base and 3 bases respectively, with 15 bases between them. This CDR3 region has 16 residues. Germline CDR1 reads SEHNR; CDR2 reads FQNEAQ (reference sequence). CDR3 DNA sequence: TGTGCCAGCAGCTTAGAGGGACGGGGATGGGACACTGAAGCTTTCTTT. Translation gives CASSLEGRGWDTEAFF.

This chain connects TRBV6-4 to TRBJ2-1, with TRBD2 matching over 10 bases. The germline V gene has CDR1 MRHNA and CDR2 SNTAGT. The CDR3 consists of 16 residues. Unmatched junction bases numbered 5, after V lost 3 bases and J lost 3 bases. CDR3 loop: CASSDASGSDYNEQFF. As DNA, the CDR3 is TGTGCCAGCAGTGATGCTAGCGGGAGTGACTACAATGAGCAGTTCTTC.

The chain has TRBV11-2 and TRBJ1-1, with D unclear. The CDR3 covers 14 residues. Looked up from germline, CDR1 is SGHAT and CDR2 is FQNNGV. V shed 6 bases and J shed 8 bases, with 19 bases lying between them. The CDR3 spells CASRQTRITDEAFF. As DNA, the CDR3 is TGTGCCAGCAGGCAAACCCGCATTACCGACGAAGCTTTCTTT.

The chain carries TRBV6-5 and TRBJ1-2; D possibly corresponds to TRBD1 (5 bases). The V end was cut by 7 bases, the J end by 6 bases, with 15 bases between. Germline CDR1 and CDR2: MNHEY and SVGAGI. The CDR3 runs to 13 residues. This CDR3 is CASMRGRDNGYTF. The CDR3 DNA reads TGTGCCAGCATGCGGGGCAGAGATAATGGCTACACCTTC.

The chain recombines TRBV19 with TRBJ2-5; 10 bases map to TRBD2. This CDR3 has 16 residues. V dropped 5 bases and J dropped 4; count of bases not matched to a gene: 10. Germline lookup yields CDR1 LNHDA and CDR2 SQIVND (reference sequence). This CDR3 is CASSSIAGGTAETQYF. CDR3 coding DNA: TGTGCCAGTAGTTCGATAGCGGGAGGTACGGCAGAGACCCAGTACTTC.

The gene calls are TRBV7-2 and TRBJ2-7; no clear D. The V end was cut by 5 bases, the J end by 5 bases, with 13 bases between. CDR1 and CDR2 from the germline V gene are SGHTA and FQGNSA. The CDR3 length is 13 residues. CDR3 coding DNA: TGTGCCAGCAGCCCCCGGACCGAGGACGAGCAGTACTTC. It encodes CASSPRTEDEQYF.

V is TRBV28 and J is TRBJ1-6; TRBD1 agrees at 7 bases. V trimming: 6 bases; J trimming: 2 bases; junction bases outside the gene matches: 7. Germline CDR1 reads MDHEN; CDR2 reads SYDVKM. The CDR3 has 16 residues. The CDR3 loop reads CASRGDRDPYNSPLHF. CDR3 coding DNA: TGTGCCAGCAGAGGCGACAGGGACCCCTATAATTCACCCCTCCACTTT.

This sequence joins TRBV28 and TRBJ1-5, with D possibly matching TRBD1 (6 bases). The V end lost 4 bases, the J end lost 7 bases, and 14 bases lay between the germline ends. The CDR3 consists of 14 residues. The germline gives CDR1 MDHEN, CDR2 SYDVKM. In DNA, the CDR3 is TGTGCCAGCAGTTGGGGGGGCCTGACCCAGCCCCAGCATTTT. Its protein product is CASSWGGLTQPQHF.

The chain carries TRBV19 and TRBJ1-1; TRBD1 might be the D (5 bases). The CDR3 length is 14 residues. Per germline, CDR1 LNHDA and CDR2 SQIVND (reference sequence). V was clipped by 4 bases and J by 5 bases, with 14 bases between them. The CDR3 sequence is CASSTGGAKTEAFF. Here the CDR3 DNA reads TGTGCCAGTAGTACGGGAGGGGCGAAGACTGAAGCTTTCTTT.

The V call is TRBV6-1, the J call TRBJ2-1; TRBD2 matches at 8 bases. Germline CDR1 is MNHNS and CDR2 is SASEGT. The CDR3 totals 14 residues. The J segment lost 9 bases and the V segment lost 10 bases, leaving 14 bases of the junction unmatched. The CDR3 coding sequence is TGTGCCACCTACCCGGGACTAGTAGGGGGTGAGCAGTTCTTC. Its protein is CATYPGLVGGEQFF.

CDR3: CATSRDGGGTDTQYF. The CDR3 coding sequence is TGTGCCACCAGCAGGGACGGTGGGGGCACAGATACGCAGTATTTT. The chain is built from TRBV15 and TRBJ2-3, with D hard to call. Trimming took off 3 bases at V and 1 base at J, with 11 bases between the two ends. Germline CDR1 LNHNV, CDR2 YYDKDF (reference sequence). The CDR3 is 15 amino acids. The full variable domain, its missing parts supplied by reference TRBV15 and TRBJ2-3, is DAMVIQNPRYQVTQFGKPVTLSCSQTLNHNVMYWYQQKSSQAPKLLFHYYDKDFNNEADTPDNFQSRRPNTSFCFLDIRSPGLGDTAMYLCATSRDGGGTDTQYFGPGTRLTVL.

This clone was seen only a few times. The chain joins TRBV10-3 to TRBJ1-2; 10 positions match TRBD1. This CDR3 contains 15 residues. V gave up 2 bases and J gave up 5 bases; unmatched junction bases: 5. Germline V gene sequence: CDR1 ENHRY, CDR2 SYGVKD. CDR3 loop: CAISESRTGGYGYTF. In DNA form, the CDR3 reads TGTGCCATCAGTGAGAGTCGGACAGGGGGGTATGGCTACACCTTC.

The chain combines TRBV5-4 with TRBJ1-1; TRBD1 agrees at 9 bases. The V and J ends lost 5 bases and 3 bases, in that order; junction bases with no gene match: 5. The CDR3 is 14 amino acids. Germline V gene sequence: CDR1 SGHNT, CDR2 YYREEE (reference sequence). The CDR3 coding sequence is TGTGCCAGCAGAGAAACAGGGGGCCACACTGAAGCTTTCTTT. Translation gives CASRETGGHTEAFF.

The chain joins TRBV4-1 to TRBJ2-3; 7 bases fit TRBD2. The CDR3 spans 18 residues. The trim removed 0 bases at V and 2 bases at J, leaving 11 bases unmatched. Germline CDR1 MGHRA, CDR2 YSYEKL. This CDR3 reads CASSQDPGLESNTDTQYF. The CDR3 nucleotides are TGCGCCAGCAGCCAAGACCCCGGACTAGAAAGTAACACAGATACGCAGTATTTT.

The chain is built from TRBV5-5 and TRBJ2-7; D possibly corresponds to TRBD2 (5 bases). The CDR3 is made up of 12 amino acids. V was pared by 1 base and J by 4 bases, with 6 bases between. Germline CDR1 SGHKS, CDR2 YYEKEE (reference sequence). CDR3 in DNA: TGTGCCAGCAGCTTGTCGGGGTACGAGCAGTACTTC. Its protein product is CASSLSGYEQYF. Drawing the rest from reference TRBV5-5 and TRBJ2-7, the complete variable domain is DAGVTQSPTHLIKTRGQQVTLRCSPISGHKSVSWYQQVLGQGPQFIFQYYEKEERGRGNFPDRFSARQFPNYSSELNVNALLLGDSALYLCASSLSGYEQYFGPGTRLTVT.